These 17 T cell receptor beta chains share one sample of origin, sequenced in a study of cytomegalovirus exposure and HLA in healthy donors. Repertoires were generated with immunoSEQ multiplex PCR, while TCRdb's copy carries only in-frame clones and drops some. The data contain hundreds of thousands of clones, 86% of them seen just once; the ten biggest clones take up around 0.8%. The sample consisted of PBMCs. These TCRs come from a woman between 18 and 29 years old in good health and CMV-seronegative.

J is TRBJ2-5 and V is TRBV7-8; TRBD2 matches 10 bases. The CDR3 has 16 residues. The V and J ends lost 8 bases and 5 bases, in that order; junction bases with no gene match: 14. Germline V gene data show CDR1 as SGHVS and CDR2 as FQNEAQ. CDR3 residues: CASALQREGLWETQYF. DNA of the CDR3: TGTGCCAGCGCCCTACAGCGGGAGGGACTCTGGGAGACCCAGTACTTC.

V gene TRBV15 combines with J gene TRBJ1-1; TRBD1 matches at 7 bases. There are 16 residues in the CDR3. Germline trimming cut 0 bases from V and 2 bases from J; bases unmatched to any gene: 6. Germline V gene data show CDR1 as LNHNV and CDR2 as YYDKDF (reference sequence). The CDR3 nucleotides are TGTGCCACCAGCAGAGATGCCGGGACAGTCAACACTGAAGCTTTCTTT. Encoded protein: CATSRDAGTVNTEAFF.

This chain links TRBV30 with TRBJ2-3, with D uncertain. From germline, CDR1 is GTSNPN and CDR2 SVGIG (reference sequence). There are 13 residues in the CDR3. Trimming pared 2 bases from V and 2 bases from J, leaving 8 bases between. In nucleotides, the CDR3 is TGTGCCTGGAGTCCGACTTCCACAGATACGCAGTATTTT. Translating gives CAWSPTSTDTQYF.

The V and J genes are TRBV2 and TRBJ2-7; 8 nucleotides agree with TRBD2. V dropped 2 bases and J dropped 6; count of bases not matched to a gene: 12. CDR3 size: 16 residues. The germline CDR1 and CDR2 sequences are SNHLY and FYNNEI. The CDR3 DNA reads as TGTGCCAGCAGTGAATCCGTTCGACGGGAGGGCCTCGAGCAGTACTTC. Protein product: CASSESVRREGLEQYF. The variable domain in full, with the rest retrieved from reference TRBV2 and TRBJ2-7, is EPEVTQTPSHQVTQMGQEVILRCVPISNHLYFYWYRQILGQKVEFLVSFYNNEISEKSEIFDDQFSVERPDGSNFTLKIRSTKLEDSAMYFCASSESVRREGLEQYFGPGTRLTVT.

This chain joins TRBV5-4 and TRBJ1-6, with no clear D. V lost 0 bases and J 10 bases, leaving 11 bases between the germline ends. Germline lookup yields CDR1 SGHNT and CDR2 YYREEE (reference sequence). The CDR3 consists of 14 residues. The CDR3 sequence is CASSLGGERSPLHF. Written as DNA, the CDR3 is TGTGCCAGCAGCTTGGGTGGGGAGCGGTCACCCCTCCACTTT. The whole variable domain, filled in from reference TRBV5-4 and TRBJ1-6, reads ETGVTQSPTHLIKTRGQQVTLRCSSQSGHNTVSWYQQALGQGPQFIFQYYREEENGRGNFPPRFSGLQFPNYSSELNVNALELDDSALYLCASSLGGERSPLHFGNGTRLTVT.

The chain has TRBV30 and TRBJ1-1, with 7 positions matching TRBD1. After removal of 0 bases from V and 3 bases from J, the junction contained 7 bases not matched to a gene. The V gene's germline CDR1 is GTSNPN and CDR2 SVGIG (reference sequence). CDR3 length: 15 amino acids. The CDR3 is CAWSVPRQGDTEAFF. The CDR3 DNA reads as TGTGCCTGGAGTGTCCCCCGCCAGGGGGACACTGAAGCTTTCTTT.

There are a few counts of this clone. The V gene is TRBV19, the J gene TRBJ1-1; 8 nucleotides line up with TRBD1. Germline trimming cut 5 bases from V and 3 bases from J; bases unmatched to any gene: 2. The CDR3 has 13 amino acids. CDR1 LNHDA and CDR2 SQIVND come from the germline V gene (reference sequence). The CDR3 region is CASSQTGDTEAFF. For the CDR3, the DNA is TGTGCCAGTAGTCAGACAGGGGACACTGAAGCTTTCTTT.

V is TRBV28 and J is TRBJ2-1; D ambiguous. Germline lookup yields CDR1 MDHEN and CDR2 SYDVKM. V lost 2 bases and J 2 bases, leaving 7 bases between the germline ends. The CDR3 totals 14 residues. The CDR3, as DNA: TGTGCCAGCAGTTTAGGAGATACCTACAATGAGCAGTTCTTC. Translated: CASSLGDTYNEQFF.

The chain carries TRBV9 and TRBJ2-1, with D perhaps TRBD1 (6 bases). The CDR3 extends over 15 amino acids. V lost 0 bases, J lost 2 bases, and 9 bases lay in between. Germline values: CDR1 SGDLS, CDR2 YYNGEE. Written as DNA, the CDR3 is TGTGCCAGCAGCGTAGATGGGGGCCCCTACAATGAGCAGTTCTTC. As protein: CASSVDGGPYNEQFF.

The V and J genes are TRBV18 and TRBJ1-6, with D tentatively TRBD1 (6 bases). Trimming removed 2 bases at V and 9 bases at J, with 14 bases between. The germline gives CDR1 KGHSH, CDR2 LQKENI. This CDR3 comprises 15 residues. The chain's CDR3 is CASSPVRGPSSPLHF. CDR3 DNA sequence: TGTGCCAGCTCACCAGTCAGGGGCCCGAGTTCACCCCTCCACTTT.

The V and J genes are TRBV10-2 and TRBJ2-7; 7 bases line up with TRBD1. Germline CDR1 and CDR2: WSHSY and SAAADI. The CDR3 runs to 13 residues. The V gene end was trimmed by 4 bases and the J gene end by 7 bases; junction bases not matched to a gene: 7. The CDR3 DNA reads TGCGCCAGCAGTGGGACAGGCCAAAAGGAGCAGTACTTC. It encodes CASSGTGQKEQYF.

This sequence joins TRBV27 and TRBJ1-5; 11 positions agree with TRBD1. From germline, CDR1 is MNHEY and CDR2 SMNVEV (reference sequence). J was trimmed by 9 bases and V by 5 bases; bases with no gene match: 6. The CDR3 has 14 amino acids. CDR3 residues: CASSVGQGAWPQHF. The CDR3 DNA reads TGTGCCAGCAGTGTTGGACAGGGGGCTTGGCCCCAGCATTTT.

Only one count was recorded for this clone. Germline and junction disagree at one end, which may indicate a read error. The V gene is TRBV6-4, the J gene TRBJ2-1; D is uncertain. The CDR3 sequence is 13 residues long. Germline V gene sequence: CDR1 MRHNA, CDR2 SNTAGT. Here the CDR3 reads CACSEELSYEQFF. The CDR3 region has the DNA TGTGCCTGCAGCGAGGAATTATCGTATGAGCAGTTCTTC.

A note on this clone: This sample also contains other DNA sequences that code for the same CDR3. The V and J genes are TRBV27 and TRBJ1-5, with TRBD1 matching 9 bases. The CDR3 runs to 14 residues. Germline V gene data show CDR1 as MNHEY and CDR2 as SMNVEV (reference sequence). V shed 5 bases and J 4 bases; nucleotides not matched to a gene: 3. The DNA for the CDR3 is TGTGCCAGCAGTCCCGACAGGGGGAATCAGCCCCAGCATTTT. This gives the protein CASSPDRGNQPQHF.

This chain joins TRBV28 and TRBJ2-7, with TRBD2 identical over 12 bases. V lost 6 bases to trimming and J lost 2 bases; unmatched junction nucleotides: 5. CDR1 is MDHEN and CDR2 is SYDVKM in the germline V gene. There are 15 residues in the CDR3. The CDR3 coding sequence is TGTGCCAGCAGGCCGCTAGCGGGGGGGACCTACGAGCAGTACTTC. It encodes CASRPLAGGTYEQYF.

V is TRBV6-7 and J is TRBJ1-3; tentative D call: TRBD1 (6 bases). TRBV6-7 is flagged as an ORF with uncertain function. The CDR3 is 19 amino acids. With 4 bases removed from V and 3 bases from J, the gap between germline ends came to 25 bases. The DNA for the CDR3 is TGTGCCAGCAGTTCCTTTGGTTACCAGGGGCCCTGCTTTGGAAACACCATATATTTT. Translated: CASSSFGYQGPCFGNTIYF.

The chain links TRBV28 to TRBJ1-5; 8 nucleotides match TRBD1. With 3 bases clipped from V and 3 bases from J, the junction kept 1 base outside the gene matches. From germline, CDR1 is MDHEN and CDR2 SYDVKM. This CDR3 has 14 residues. The DNA of the CDR3 is TGTGCCAGCAGTTTGGGACAGGTCAATCAGCCCCAGCATTTT. Amino acid sequence: CASSLGQVNQPQHF.